This T cell receptor beta chain was observed in a study of vaccination and CD4 T cells after COVID-19. Study context: Each participant was administered two doses of a vaccine, which was either BNT162b2 or mRNA-1273. Cells were stimulated with overlapping spike peptides from SARS-CoV-2, HCoV-NL63, HCoV-OC43 and HCoV-229E.

The Oncomine TCR Beta short-read assay was applied to DNA of cultured CD4+ T cells. TCRdb reprocessed the PCR reads via MiXCR and lists one record per CDR3 protein. The sample holds approximately 12,000 distinct CDR3 sequences, around 30% seen once. Turning to this clonotype: The target antigen is unknown.

The CDR3 runs to 19 residues. Trimming took off 5 bases at V and 2 bases at J, with 22 bases between the two ends. Germline assignment: CDR1 MNHNS and CDR2 SASEGT. The treatment here: roughly ten-day PBMC culture with coronavirus spike peptide pools or control peptides (ViraFEST assay). General study findings and limits: Vaccine-specific clones numbering 304 of 307 showed spike mono-reactivity in convalescent patients.

The TCR comes from a human donor with COVID-19. This chain connects TRBV6-1 to TRBJ2-6; the D call may be TRBD1 or TRBD2 (5 bases each). Input material: cultured CD4+ T cells from blood. CDR3 region: CASSKTRDPIRTGANVLTF. The CDR3 region has the DNA TGTGCCAGCAGTAAAACCCGGGACCCCATCCGGACTGGGGCCAACGTCCTGACTTTC.